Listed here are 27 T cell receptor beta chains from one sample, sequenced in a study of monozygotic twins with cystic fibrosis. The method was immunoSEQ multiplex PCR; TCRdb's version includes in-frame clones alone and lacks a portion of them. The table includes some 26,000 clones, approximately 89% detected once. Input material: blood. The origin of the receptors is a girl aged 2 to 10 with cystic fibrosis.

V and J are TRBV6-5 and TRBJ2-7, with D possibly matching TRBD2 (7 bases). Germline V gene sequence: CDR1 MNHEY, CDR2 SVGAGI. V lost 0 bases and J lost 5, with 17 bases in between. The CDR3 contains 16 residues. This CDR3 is CASSYSRGGPLDEQYF. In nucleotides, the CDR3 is TGTGCCAGCAGTTACTCAAGGGGGGGGCCTCTAGACGAGCAGTACTTC.

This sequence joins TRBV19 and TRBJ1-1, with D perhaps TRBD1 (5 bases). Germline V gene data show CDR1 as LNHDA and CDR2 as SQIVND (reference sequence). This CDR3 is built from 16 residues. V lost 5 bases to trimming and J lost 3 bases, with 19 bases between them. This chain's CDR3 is CASSLIYYPRDTEAFF. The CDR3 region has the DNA TGTGCCAGTAGTCTCATCTACTATCCCAGGGACACTGAAGCTTTCTTT.

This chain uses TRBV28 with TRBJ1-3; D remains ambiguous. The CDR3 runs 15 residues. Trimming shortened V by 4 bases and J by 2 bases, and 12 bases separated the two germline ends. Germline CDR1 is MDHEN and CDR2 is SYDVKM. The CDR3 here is CASSSLTITGNTIYF. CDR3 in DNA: TGTGCCAGCAGTTCACTCACAATTACTGGAAACACCATATATTTT.

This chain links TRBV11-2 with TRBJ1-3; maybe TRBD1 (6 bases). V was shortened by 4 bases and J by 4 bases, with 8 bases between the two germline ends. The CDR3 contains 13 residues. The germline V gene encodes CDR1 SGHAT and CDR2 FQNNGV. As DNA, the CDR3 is TGTGCCAGCAGCTGGGGACACGGAAACACCATATATTTT. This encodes CASSWGHGNTIYF.

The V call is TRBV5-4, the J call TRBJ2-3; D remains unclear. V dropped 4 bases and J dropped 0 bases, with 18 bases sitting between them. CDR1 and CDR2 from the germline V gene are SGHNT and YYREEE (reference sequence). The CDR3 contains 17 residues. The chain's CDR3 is CASSIDGKPSSTDTQYF. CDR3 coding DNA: TGTGCCAGCAGCATTGACGGCAAACCTTCTAGCACAGATACGCAGTATTTT.

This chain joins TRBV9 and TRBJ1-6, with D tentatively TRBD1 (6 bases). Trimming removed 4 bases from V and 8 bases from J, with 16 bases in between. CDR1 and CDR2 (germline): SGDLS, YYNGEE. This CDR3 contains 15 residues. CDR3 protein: CASSYHGGADSPLHF. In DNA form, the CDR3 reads TGTGCCAGCAGCTACCATGGGGGGGCTGATTCACCCCTCCACTTT.

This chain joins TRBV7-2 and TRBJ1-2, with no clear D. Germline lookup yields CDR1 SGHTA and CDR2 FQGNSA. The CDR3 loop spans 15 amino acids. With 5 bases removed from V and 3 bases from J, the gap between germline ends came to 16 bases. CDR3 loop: CASSPIPGTDYGYTF. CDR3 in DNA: TGTGCCAGCAGCCCAATCCCGGGTACAGACTATGGCTACACCTTC.

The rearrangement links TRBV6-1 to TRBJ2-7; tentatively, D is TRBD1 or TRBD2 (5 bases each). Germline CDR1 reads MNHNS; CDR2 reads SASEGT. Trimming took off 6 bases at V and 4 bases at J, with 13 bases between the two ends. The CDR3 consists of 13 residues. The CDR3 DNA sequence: TGTGCCAGCAGACTGACAGAGGGTTACGAGCAGTACTTC. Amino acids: CASRLTEGYEQYF.

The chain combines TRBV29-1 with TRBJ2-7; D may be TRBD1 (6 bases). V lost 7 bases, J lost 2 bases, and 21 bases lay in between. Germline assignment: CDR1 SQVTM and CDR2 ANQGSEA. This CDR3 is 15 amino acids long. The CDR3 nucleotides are TGCAGCGCCGTTGCGGCTAAACAGGGCGCCTACGAGCAGTACTTC. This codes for CSAVAAKQGAYEQYF.

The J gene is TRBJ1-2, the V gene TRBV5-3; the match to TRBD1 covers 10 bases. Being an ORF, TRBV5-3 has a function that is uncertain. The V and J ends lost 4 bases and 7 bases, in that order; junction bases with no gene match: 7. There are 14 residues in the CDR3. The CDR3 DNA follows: TGTGCCAGAAGCCGGGACAGGGGATTTGGTGGCTACACCTTC. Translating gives CARSRDRGFGGYTF.

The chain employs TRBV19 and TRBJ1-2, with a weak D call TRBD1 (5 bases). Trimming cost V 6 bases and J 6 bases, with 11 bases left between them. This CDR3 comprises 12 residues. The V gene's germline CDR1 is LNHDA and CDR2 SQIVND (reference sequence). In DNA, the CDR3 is TGTGCCAGTAGCCCGTGGGGGGATGGCTACACCTTC. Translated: CASSPWGDGYTF.

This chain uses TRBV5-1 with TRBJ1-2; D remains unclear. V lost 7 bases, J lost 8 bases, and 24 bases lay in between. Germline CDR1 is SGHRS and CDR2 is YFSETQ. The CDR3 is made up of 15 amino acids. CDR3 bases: TGCGCCAGCCGAGTAGAGGAAGACGCGGGGTGGGGCTACACCTTC. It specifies CASRVEEDAGWGYTF.

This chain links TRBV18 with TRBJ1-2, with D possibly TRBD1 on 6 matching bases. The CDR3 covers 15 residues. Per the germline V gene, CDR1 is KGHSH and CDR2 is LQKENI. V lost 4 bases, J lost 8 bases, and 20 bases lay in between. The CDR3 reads CASSQPTGPTEGYTF. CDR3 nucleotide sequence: TGTGCCAGCTCACAACCGACAGGCCCCACCGAAGGCTACACCTTC.

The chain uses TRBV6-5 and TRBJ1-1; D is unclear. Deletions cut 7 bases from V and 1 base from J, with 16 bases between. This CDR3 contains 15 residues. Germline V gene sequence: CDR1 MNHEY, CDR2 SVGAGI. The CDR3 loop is CASTRQPWANTEAFF. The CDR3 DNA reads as TGTGCCAGCACGCGGCAGCCGTGGGCGAACACTGAAGCTTTCTTT.

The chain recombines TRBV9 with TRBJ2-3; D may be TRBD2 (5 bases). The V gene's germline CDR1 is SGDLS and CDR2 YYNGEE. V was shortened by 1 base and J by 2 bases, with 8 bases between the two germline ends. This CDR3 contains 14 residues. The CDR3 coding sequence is TGTGCCAGCAGCGTAACCGACTACACAGATACGCAGTATTTT. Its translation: CASSVTDYTDTQYF.

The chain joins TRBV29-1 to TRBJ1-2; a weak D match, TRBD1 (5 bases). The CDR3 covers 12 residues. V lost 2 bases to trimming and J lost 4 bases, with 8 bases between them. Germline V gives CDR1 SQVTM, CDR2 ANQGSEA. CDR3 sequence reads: CSVETGTYGYTF. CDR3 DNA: TGCAGCGTTGAAACTGGGACCTATGGCTACACCTTC.

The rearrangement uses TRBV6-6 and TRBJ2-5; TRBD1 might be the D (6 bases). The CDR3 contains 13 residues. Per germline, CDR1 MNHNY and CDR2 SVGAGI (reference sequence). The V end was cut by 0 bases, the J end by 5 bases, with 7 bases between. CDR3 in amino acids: CASSYSRGETQYF. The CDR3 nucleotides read TGTGCCAGCAGTTACTCTAGGGGGGAGACCCAGTACTTC.

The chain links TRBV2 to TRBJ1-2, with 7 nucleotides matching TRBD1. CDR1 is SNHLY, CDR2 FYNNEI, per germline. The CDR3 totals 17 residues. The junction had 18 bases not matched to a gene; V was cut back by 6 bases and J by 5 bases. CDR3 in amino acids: CASRIIPTQGSVYGYTF. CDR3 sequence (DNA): TGTGCCAGCAGAATAATCCCCACACAGGGGTCAGTATATGGCTACACCTTC.

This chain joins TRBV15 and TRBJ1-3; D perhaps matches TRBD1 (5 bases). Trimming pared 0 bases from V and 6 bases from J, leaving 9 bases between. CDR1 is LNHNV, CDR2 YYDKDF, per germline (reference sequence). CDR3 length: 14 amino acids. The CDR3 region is CATSREGVENTIYF. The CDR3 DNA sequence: TGTGCCACCAGCAGAGAGGGGGTAGAAAACACCATATATTTT. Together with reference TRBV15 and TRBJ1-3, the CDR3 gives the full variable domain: DAMVIQNPRYQVTQFGKPVTLSCSQTLNHNVMYWYQQKSSQAPKLLFHYYDKDFNNEADTPDNFQSRRPNTSFCFLDIRSPGLGDTAMYLCATSREGVENTIYFGEGSWLTVV.

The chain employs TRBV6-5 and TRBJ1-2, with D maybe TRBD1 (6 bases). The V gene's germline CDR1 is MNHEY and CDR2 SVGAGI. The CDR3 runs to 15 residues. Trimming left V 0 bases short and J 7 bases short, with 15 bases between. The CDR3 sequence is CASSYSVWQGIGYTF. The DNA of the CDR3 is TGTGCCAGCAGTTACTCGGTATGGCAGGGGATTGGCTACACCTTC.

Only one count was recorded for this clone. The CDR3 DNA follows: TGTGCCAGCAGCTTAGTTTTTCGGGGGAGTACCAATGAGCAGTTCTTC. As protein: CASSLVFRGSTNEQFF. V usage is TRBV11-2 and J usage is TRBJ2-1, with D perhaps TRBD2 (6 bases). V lost 1 base and J 6 bases, leaving 16 bases between the germline ends. The CDR3 is 16 residues long. The germline V gene has CDR1 SGHAT and CDR2 FQNNGV.

The CDR3 DNA reads TGCAGCGTACAGGGGTCACGCTATGGCTACACCTTC. It specifies CSVQGSRYGYTF. J is TRBJ1-2 and V is TRBV29-1; TRBD1 matches 7 bases. In germline, CDR1 is SQVTM, CDR2 ANQGSEA. J gave up 4 bases and V 6 bases, and 5 bases lay outside the gene matches. This CDR3 contains 12 residues.

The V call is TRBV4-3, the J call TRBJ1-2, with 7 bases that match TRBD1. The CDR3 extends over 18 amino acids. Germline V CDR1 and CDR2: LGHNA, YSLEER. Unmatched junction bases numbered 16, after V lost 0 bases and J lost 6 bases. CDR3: CASSQDVWTGRGANGYTF. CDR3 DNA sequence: TGCGCCAGCAGCCAAGATGTCTGGACAGGAAGGGGGGCTAATGGCTACACCTTC.

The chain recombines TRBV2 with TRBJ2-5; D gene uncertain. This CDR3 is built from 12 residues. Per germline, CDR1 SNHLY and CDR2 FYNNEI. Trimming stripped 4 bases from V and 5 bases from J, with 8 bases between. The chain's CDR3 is CASSGRPETQYF. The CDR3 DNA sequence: TGTGCCAGCAGTGGCAGGCCGGAGACCCAGTACTTC. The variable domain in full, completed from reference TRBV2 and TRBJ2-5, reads EPEVTQTPSHQVTQMGQEVILRCVPISNHLYFYWYRQILGQKVEFLVSFYNNEISEKSEIFDDQFSVERPDGSNFTLKIRSTKLEDSAMYFCASSGRPETQYFGPGTRLLVL.

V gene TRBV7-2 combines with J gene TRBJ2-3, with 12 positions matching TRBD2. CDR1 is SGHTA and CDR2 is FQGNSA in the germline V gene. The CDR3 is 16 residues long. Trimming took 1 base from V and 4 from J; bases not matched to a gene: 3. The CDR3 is CASSLGASGGADTQYF. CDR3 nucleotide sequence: TGTGCCAGCAGCTTAGGCGCTAGCGGGGGGGCAGATACGCAGTATTTT.

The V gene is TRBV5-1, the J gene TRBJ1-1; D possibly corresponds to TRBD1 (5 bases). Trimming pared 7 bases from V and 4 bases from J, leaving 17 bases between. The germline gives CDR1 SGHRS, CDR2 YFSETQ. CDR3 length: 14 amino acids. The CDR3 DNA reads TGCGCCAGCGCCCGCGGGCCGGGGGGCACTGAAGCTTTCTTT. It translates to CASARGPGGTEAFF.

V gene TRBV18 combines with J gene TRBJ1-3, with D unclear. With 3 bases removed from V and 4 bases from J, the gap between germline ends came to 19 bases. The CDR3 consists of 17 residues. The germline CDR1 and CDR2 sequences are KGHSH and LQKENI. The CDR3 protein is CASSPSLTHKGGNTIYF. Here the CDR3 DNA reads TGTGCCAGCTCACCCTCCCTCACTCACAAAGGGGGAAACACCATATATTTT.